The 23 T cell receptor beta chains reported below all come from one sample, sequenced in a study of T-cell memory formation after mild COVID-19. TCRdb independently ran MiXCR on the 5' RACE reads; one entry per CDR3 protein. The sample lists 35,000 to 55,000 distinct CDR3 sequences, 8% to 10% occurring once. The specimen sequenced was PBMCs or a T cell subset sorted from them (not recorded which). These receptor sequences come from an adult woman who had mild COVID-19 (a few samples of this study predate the infection). Cell type and time point are not known.

This clonotype was seen at least ten times. This chain uses TRBV24-1 with TRBJ1-2; possible D gene TRBD1, 6 bases. This CDR3 spans 14 amino acids. Trimming took off 4 bases at V and 4 bases at J, with 12 bases between the two ends. Germline loops: CDR1 KGHDR, CDR2 SFDVKD. The CDR3 here is CATSEGHGSYGYTF. CDR3 nucleotides: TGTGCCACCAGTGAGGGACACGGATCCTATGGCTACACCTTC.

DNA for the CDR3: TGTGCCAGCAGGGCCTTTTGGGGGGGCGGCCACAATGAGCAGTTCTTC. Translated, it gives CASRAFWGGGHNEQFF. V usage is TRBV2 and J usage is TRBJ2-1, with a weak D call TRBD2 (7 bases). The CDR3 has 16 amino acids. CDR1 and CDR2 from the germline V gene are SNHLY and FYNNEI. The V end lost 6 bases, the J end lost 5 bases, and 20 bases lay between the germline ends.

Ten or more counts support this clonotype. V and J are TRBV7-2 and TRBJ2-7; D gene unclear. Germline V gene data show CDR1 as SGHTA and CDR2 as FQGNSA. V was trimmed by 4 bases and J by 0 bases, leaving 7 bases between them. The CDR3 is 13 amino acids. The CDR3 protein is CASSWSASYEQYF. For the CDR3, the DNA is TGTGCCAGCAGCTGGTCGGCCTCCTACGAGCAGTACTTC.

The rearrangement uses TRBV5-1 and TRBJ2-7, with D possibly being TRBD1 (5 bases). With 2 bases removed from V and 2 bases from J, the gap between germline ends came to 8 bases. The length of the CDR3 is 13 residues. From germline, CDR1 is SGHRS and CDR2 YFSETQ. The CDR3 here is CASSFWTTYEQYF. The CDR3 DNA reads as TGCGCCAGCAGCTTCTGGACAACCTACGAGCAGTACTTC.

The chain links TRBV7-3 to TRBJ1-1, with D perhaps matching TRBD1 (5 bases). The V gene lost 5 bases and the J gene lost 12 bases, with 19 bases spanning the gap. Germline V CDR1 and CDR2: SGHTA, FQGTGA. CDR3 length: 13 amino acids. The CDR3 here is CASSRGGRDRSFF. The CDR3 region has the DNA TGTGCCAGCAGCCGGGGGGGAAGGGACCGTTCTTTCTTT.

By share of the sample, this clonotype is medium-sized. CDR3 coding DNA: TGTGCCAGCAGCCCCTACTCGACTAGGGGTGTACAGGGTGAGCAGTTCTTC. It codes for CASSPYSTRGVQGEQFF. The chain recombines TRBV7-2 with TRBJ2-1; D may be TRBD1 or TRBD2 (6 bases each). This CDR3 is 17 amino acids long. Trimming took 5 bases from V and 9 from J, leaving 26 bases between them. Germline CDR1 and CDR2: SGHTA and FQGNSA.

This chain uses TRBV12-3 or TRBV12-4 with TRBJ1-1, with a weak D call TRBD1 (5 bases). V was clipped by 8 bases and J by 4 bases, with 14 bases between them. The CDR3 runs 13 residues. The CDR3 sequence: CASFKPGGTEAFF. The CDR3 DNA reads TGTGCCAGCTTTAAACCGGGGGGCACTGAAGCTTTCTTT.

This clonotype was seen at least ten times. V gene TRBV20-1 combines with J gene TRBJ2-1; 8 bases are shared with TRBD2. The V segment lost 0 bases and the J segment 3 bases; nucleotides outside the gene matches: 10. The germline gives CDR1 DFQATT, CDR2 SNEGSKA (reference sequence). CDR3 length equals 17 residues. CDR3 DNA sequence: TGCAGTGCTAGAGATCGGGCTAGCGGGTTAGTCTACAATGAGCAGTTCTTC. The encoded protein is CSARDRASGLVYNEQFF.

CDR3 sequence (DNA): TGTGCCTGGAGTAAGAACCTAAACTATGGCTACACCTTC. It codes for CAWSKNLNYGYTF. The J gene is TRBJ1-2, the V gene TRBV30; D unresolved. Germline V CDR1 and CDR2: GTSNPN, SVGIG (reference sequence). The CDR3 has 13 residues. V was clipped by 2 bases and J by 2 bases, with 9 bases between them.

This clonotype was seen only a few times. This sequence joins TRBV28 and TRBJ1-6; D uncertain. Trimming cost V 4 bases and J 9 bases, with 13 bases left between them. Germline CDR1 MDHEN, CDR2 SYDVKM. This CDR3 is 14 amino acids long. In nucleotides, the CDR3 is TGTGCCAGCAGTTATAGCCGGACCGCTTCACCCCTCCACTTT. It codes for CASSYSRTASPLHF.

The rearrangement joins TRBV15 to TRBJ2-1, with TRBD2 identical over 7 bases. Germline V lookup: CDR1 LNHNV, CDR2 YYDKDF (reference sequence). Germline trimming cut 5 bases from V and 2 bases from J; bases unmatched to any gene: 6. The CDR3 runs 15 residues. CDR3 nucleotide sequence: TGTGCCACCAGCGGCGAGCGGGGCCCCTACAATGAGCAGTTCTTC. Its translation: CATSGERGPYNEQFF. Together with reference TRBV15 and TRBJ2-1, the CDR3 gives the full variable domain: DAMVIQNPRYQVTQFGKPVTLSCSQTLNHNVMYWYQQKSSQAPKLLFHYYDKDFNNEADTPDNFQSRRPNTSFCFLDIRSPGLGDTAMYLCATSGERGPYNEQFFGPGTRLTVL.

This clonotype occurred many times. V and J are TRBV7-9 and TRBJ1-1; TRBD1 matches at 7 bases. Germline CDR1 is SEHNR and CDR2 is FQNEAQ (reference sequence). V lost 4 bases, J lost 1 base, and 6 bases stayed unmatched. CDR3 length: 15 amino acids. In nucleotides, the CDR3 is TGTGCCAGCAGCTACGACAGGGATCGGAACACTGAAGCTTTCTTT. The encoded protein is CASSYDRDRNTEAFF.

The chain links TRBV9 to TRBJ2-1, with TRBD2 matching 7 bases. The V gene end was trimmed by 1 base and the J gene end by 10 bases; junction bases not matched to a gene: 5. CDR1 and CDR2 from the germline V gene are SGDLS and YYNGEE. The CDR3 loop spans 13 amino acids. CDR3 loop: CASSVTSGGEQFF. CDR3 nucleotide sequence: TGTGCCAGCAGCGTAACGTCCGGGGGGGAGCAGTTCTTC.

In its sample, this clonotype was seen many times. The chain uses TRBV7-3 and TRBJ2-3, with a weak D call TRBD1 (6 bases). Germline assignment: CDR1 SGHTA and CDR2 FQGTGA. The length of the CDR3 is 16 residues. V was cut by 5 bases and J by 2 bases, with 17 bases left in between. The CDR3 sequence is CASSIQGRTDTDTQYF. The CDR3 DNA follows: TGTGCCAGCAGCATTCAGGGACGGACAGACACAGATACGCAGTATTTT.

This clonotype was recorded at least ten times. This chain links TRBV5-1 with TRBJ2-7; 8 bases match TRBD2. Germline CDR1 SGHRS, CDR2 YFSETQ. The length of the CDR3 is 15 residues. Trimming at V came to 4 bases and at J to 0 bases, leaving 6 bases not matched to a gene. The CDR3: CASSPQRGNSYEQYF. The CDR3, as DNA: TGCGCCAGCAGCCCACAGCGGGGGAACTCCTACGAGCAGTACTTC.

This clonotype came up many times. V usage is TRBV20-1 and J usage is TRBJ2-1, with 10 bases matching TRBD2. With V trimmed by 0 bases and J by 8 bases, 7 bases remained unmatched. The CDR3 extends over 15 amino acids. Germline values: CDR1 DFQATT, CDR2 SNEGSKA (reference sequence). The CDR3 loop is CSARDRASGSDEQFF. The DNA for the CDR3 is TGCAGTGCTAGAGATCGGGCTAGCGGGAGCGATGAGCAGTTCTTC.

The genes are TRBV5-1 and TRBJ1-1; TRBD1 matches 10 bases. The CDR3 contains 15 residues. Trimming at V came to 4 bases and at J to 8 bases, leaving 11 bases not matched to a gene. CDR1 is SGHRS, CDR2 YFSETQ, per germline. CDR3 nucleotides: TGCGCCAGCAGCCCGGGGACAGGGGCCCTACTAGAAGCTTTCTTT. It yields the protein CASSPGTGALLEAFF.

The sample holds many counts of this clonotype. The chain uses TRBV5-5 and TRBJ1-5; 9 bases match TRBD1. In germline, CDR1 is SGHKS, CDR2 YYEKEE (reference sequence). The CDR3 spans 16 residues. The junction had 7 bases not matched to a gene; V was cut back by 3 bases and J by 3 bases. This CDR3 is CASSSVRTGANQPQHF. As DNA, the CDR3 is TGTGCCAGCAGCTCCGTGAGGACAGGGGCCAATCAGCCCCAGCATTTT.

This clonotype was found a few times. CDR3 DNA: TGCGCCAGCAGCAGGGGGGGCGATGAAAAACTGTTTTTT. This gives the protein CASSRGGDEKLFF. The chain has TRBV5-1 and TRBJ1-4; D perhaps matches TRBD1 (6 bases). This CDR3 has 13 amino acids. Trimming left V 4 bases short and J 6 bases short, with 10 bases between. Germline loops: CDR1 SGHRS, CDR2 YFSETQ. Supplemented by reference TRBV5-1 and TRBJ1-4, the full variable domain reads KAGVTQTPRYLIKTRGQQVTLSCSPISGHRSVSWYQQTPGQGLQFLFEYFSETQRNKGNFPGRFSGRQFSNSRSEMNVSTLELGDSALYLCASSRGGDEKLFFGSGTQLSVL.

The table lists this clonotype with many counts. The CDR3 sequence: CASSQPGSYEQYF. The CDR3 DNA reads TGTGCCAGCAGCCAACCGGGCAGCTACGAGCAGTACTTC. V and J are TRBV3-1 and TRBJ2-7; no clear D gene. In germline, CDR1 is LGHDT, CDR2 YNNKEL (reference sequence). V was clipped by 2 bases and J by 3 bases, with 8 bases between them. There are 13 residues in the CDR3.

Ten or more counts support this clonotype. The chain couples TRBV6-2 or TRBV6-3 to TRBJ1-1; D unresolved. CDR1 MNHEY and CDR2 SVGEGT come from the germline V gene. V dropped 0 bases and J dropped 11 bases, with 7 bases sitting between them. The CDR3 contains 11 residues. As DNA, the CDR3 is TGTGCCAGCAGTTACTCGATCGCGGCTTTCTTT. Amino acids: CASSYSIAAFF.

The table lists this clonotype with many counts. CDR3 amino acids: CASSASGTSPVADTQYF. The CDR3 bases are TGTGCCAGCAGCGCATCCGGGACTAGTCCTGTTGCAGATACGCAGTATTTT. The rearrangement joins TRBV7-2 to TRBJ2-3, with 8 bases lining up with TRBD2. The CDR3 covers 17 residues. V lost 5 bases and J lost 4; bases outside the gene matches: 14. The germline V gene encodes CDR1 SGHTA and CDR2 FQGNSA.

This clonotype turned up a few times. The chain couples TRBV12-5 to TRBJ2-1; 7 bases are a match to TRBD2. V shed 0 bases, J shed 4 bases, and the junction held 6 bases outside the gene matches. Germline lookup yields CDR1 LGHNT and CDR2 FRNRAP. The CDR3 has 16 residues. CDR3 bases: TGTGCTAGTGGTTTGGTACTAGGGACTATGTACAATGAGCAGTTCTTC. This sequence encodes CASGLVLGTMYNEQFF. The variable domain in full, completed from reference TRBV12-5 and TRBJ2-1, reads DARVTQTPRHKVTEMGQEVTMRCQPILGHNTVFWYRQTMMQGLELLAYFRNRAPLDDSGMPKDRFSAEMPDATLATLKIQPSEPRDSAVYFCASGLVLGTMYNEQFFGPGTRLTVL.